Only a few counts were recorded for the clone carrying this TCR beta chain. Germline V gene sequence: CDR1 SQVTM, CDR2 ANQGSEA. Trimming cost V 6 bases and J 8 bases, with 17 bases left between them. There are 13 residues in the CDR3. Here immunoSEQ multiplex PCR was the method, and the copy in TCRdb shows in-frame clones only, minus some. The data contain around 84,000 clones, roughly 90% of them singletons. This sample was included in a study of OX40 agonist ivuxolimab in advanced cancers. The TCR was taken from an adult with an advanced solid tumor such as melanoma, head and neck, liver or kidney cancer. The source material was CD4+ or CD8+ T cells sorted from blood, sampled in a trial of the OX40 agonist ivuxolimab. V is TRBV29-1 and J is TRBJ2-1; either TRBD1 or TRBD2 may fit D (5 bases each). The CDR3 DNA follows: TGCAGCGTGATGCCGGGGACGGGCGATGAGCAGTTCTTC. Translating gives CSVMPGTGDEQFF.